This T cell receptor (beta chain) was found in a study of graft-versus-host responses after intestinal transplantation (dated by TCRdb to about 2021). Context from the whole study: Recipients received multivisceral, liver-intestinal, or isolated intestinal transplants. A cohort of 24 intestinal transplant recipients, including one retransplant, was enrolled, and 3 patients lacking pretransplant specimens were excluded. To identify alloreactive clones, pre-transplant mixed lymphocyte reaction products were sequenced and then compared with unstimulated pre-transplant donor and recipient T cells. Graft-versus-host and host-versus-graft alloreactive T cell clones were tracked in the graft, circulation and bone marrow after intestinal transplantation using bulk TCR-beta CDR3 sequencing. Every recipient was given anti-thymocyte globulin induction, then maintenance tacrolimus and steroids for roughly three years. Donor T cell macrochimerism was defined as a peak of at least 4% donor T cells among recipient peripheral blood mononuclear cells. Rather than being sequenced by the commercial service, samples from a few later patients were sequenced in-house on an Illumina MiSeq and processed with MiXCR.

Concerning this clone itself: Its antigen is currently not known. No quality values exist for individual bases; no much larger clone is one base distant.

Broad study findings and their caveats: Conclusions were limited by the relatively low number and heterogeneity of intestinal transplant patients. High GvH to HvG T cell clonal ratios were observed in the allografts of patients with donor T cell macrochimerism. Peak levels of circulating GvH clones were associated with declines in HvG clones early after transplant. GvH clones were detected in recipient bone marrow, and some of these GvH clones were observed earlier in ileal mucosa or blood, consistent with an intestinal mucosal origin.

Trimming at the junction amounts to 0 bases on V and 7 bases on J, and the germline ends lie 7 bases apart. Reading the germline V gene gives CDR1 MGHRA and CDR2 YSYEKL. The cysteine opens and the phenylalanine closes a CDR3 of 12 amino acids. Only the CDR3 part of the read is kept: 36 bases, read in frame from the first base. The receptor library was made with the immunoSEQ multiplex PCR assay. Adaptive Biotechnologies carried out high-throughput TCR-beta CDR3 sequencing of genomic DNA for most patients. On the authors' methods: TCR sequencing data were retrieved from Adaptive's ImmunoSEQ software for around 20 patients, whereas three other patients were processed with MiXCR and VDJtools. CDR3 nucleotide sequences shared between donor and recipient were removed because their origin could not be assigned. To count as alloreactive, a clone needed at least 2-fold expansion over unstimulated cells and a minimum CFSE-low frequency of 0.002% (template counts) or 0.001% (read counts). Mappable clones were those detected in sequenced pre-transplant spleen, lymph node, or MLR CFSE-low populations of the donor or recipient. Cumulative frequency of alloreactive clones was calculated as a percentage of all sequences weighted by copy number. TCRdb mirrors the immuneACCESS table, restricted to in-frame sequences. Some clones are absent from its copies; in checked studies, under half trace to an unresolved V gene, and the reason for the others is unknown. That table supplies the V and J calls and clone size; D and trimming were determined from the DNA. The table for this sample lists around 18,000 clones; around 90% of them were counted only once. The leading ten clones occupy around 5.8% of the sample.

Blood samples were collected up to 4 times in the first month after transplant and then at least monthly when available. Sample: PBMCs, taken about 110 days after intestinal transplant. This clonotype was sampled from a human patient who received an intestinal transplant, so some T cells may come from the graft donor. The V and J segments used are TRBV4-1 and TRBJ2-7, with no confidently assigned D gene. The sequenced DNA is TGCGCCAGCAGCCAAGACCTCCAGGAGCAGTACTTC. Translated, it gives CASSQDLQEQYF.